Below are 7 T cell receptor beta chains sequenced from a single sample in a study of blood T cell repertoires in COVID-19. Assay: immunoSEQ multiplex PCR; the TCRdb copy retains only in-frame clones and omits some. Of 150,000 to 200,000 clones detected, roughly 84% appear once; the ten largest clones hold about 7%. The sequencing sample was made of peripheral blood. Receptors were obtained from a woman between 40 and 50 years old with COVID-19, enrolled during active disease.

The chain is built from TRBV10-2 and TRBJ2-7, with a possible D match to TRBD2 (6 bases). V gave up 2 bases and J gave up 0 bases, with 14 bases separating them. The germline V gene has CDR1 WSHSY and CDR2 SAAADI. CDR3 length equals 16 residues. CDR3 region: CASSEAGPKSSYEQYF. The CDR3 DNA reads TGCGCCAGCAGTGAGGCGGGACCAAAGAGCTCCTACGAGCAGTACTTC.

This chain joins TRBV5-1 and TRBJ1-2, with TRBD1 as a possible D gene (6 bases). CDR3 length: 13 residues. V was clipped by 7 bases and J by 7 bases, with 17 bases between them. Germline CDR1 and CDR2: SGHRS and YFSETQ. The CDR3 sequence: CASFNGGAGGYTF. The CDR3 bases are TGCGCCAGCTTCAACGGGGGGGCTGGTGGCTACACCTTC.

This chain joins TRBV29-1 and TRBJ2-1; tentatively, D is TRBD2 (5 bases). Germline CDR1 reads SQVTM; CDR2 reads ANQGSEA. The V end was cut by 2 bases, the J end by 9 bases, with 11 bases between. CDR3 length equals 12 residues. The CDR3 DNA is TGCAGCGTTGAATTGGCGGGCGGTGAGCAGTTCTTC. This translates into CSVELAGGEQFF.

The CDR3, as DNA: TGCGCCAGCAGCGGCGGGTTCTCCTACAATGAGCAGTTCTTC. Residues: CASSGGFSYNEQFF. The chain uses TRBV10-1 and TRBJ2-1; D is perhaps TRBD2 (5 bases). Trimming took 6 bases from V and 0 from J, leaving 9 bases between them. Per the germline V gene, CDR1 is WNHNN and CDR2 is SYGVQD (reference sequence). The CDR3 has 14 residues.

The chain has TRBV28 and TRBJ1-2; no definite D call. Germline loops: CDR1 MDHEN, CDR2 SYDVKM. V shed 7 bases and J shed 3 bases, with 12 bases lying between them. CDR3 length: 13 residues. The CDR3 DNA reads TGTGCCAGCAACGAACCAGGATACTATGGCTACACCTTC. The encoded protein is CASNEPGYYGYTF.

The genes are TRBV10-3 and TRBJ1-1; D uncertain. CDR3 size: 12 residues. Germline values: CDR1 ENHRY, CDR2 SYGVKD. V was trimmed by 2 bases and J by 10 bases, leaving 11 bases between them. CDR3 residues: CAISEIREGAFF. The DNA for the CDR3 is TGTGCCATCAGTGAGATTAGAGAGGGAGCTTTCTTT.

The CDR3 reads CASSPRPPGRVGNTIYF. The CDR3 nucleotides read TGTGCCAGCTCCCCAAGGCCCCCGGGTCGAGTTGGAAACACCATATATTTT. V usage is TRBV18 and J usage is TRBJ1-3; no firm D call. V was cut by 6 bases and J by 3 bases, with 21 bases left in between. Germline assignment: CDR1 KGHSH and CDR2 LQKENI. The CDR3 totals 17 residues.